This T cell receptor beta chain was obtained from a study of OX40 agonist ivuxolimab in advanced cancers. Describing the broader study: Ivuxolimab was an agonistic, fully human IgG2 monoclonal antibody directed against OX40 (CD134), a costimulatory receptor. Intravenous ivuxolimab was administered to patients every 2 weeks at six dose levels: 0.01, 0.1, 0.3, 1.5, 3 and 10 mg/kg. Among the roughly 52 dose-escalation patients, around 19 had hepatocellular carcinoma, around 15 melanoma, 9 renal cell carcinoma and 9 head and neck cancer. The dose-escalation cohort was roughly 80% male with a mean age of approximately 60 years, ranging from roughly 23 to 85. Prior anti-PD-1, anti-PD-L1 or anti-CTLA-4 therapy was permitted, and approximately 40% of dose-escalation patients had received checkpoint inhibitors. Partial responses occurred in three dose-escalation patients: two with cutaneous melanoma and one with hepatocellular carcinoma. Peripheral TCRbeta sequencing aimed to test whether ivuxolimab altered TCR sequence diversity and caused clonal T-cell expansion. The monotherapy dose-escalation portion (N ≈ 52 patients) of the phase I ivuxolimab trial is reported in the paper. The investigation overall reported the following: At doses of 0.1 to 3.0 mg/kg, clonal expansion of both CD4+ and CD8+ T cells in blood was seen between baseline and week 6. After ivuxolimab, more expanded clones were found on average in CD8+ T cells than in CD4+ T cells. In the 0.1-3.0 mg/kg groups, partial responders had among the lowest normalized peripheral clonal expansion, particularly in CD8+ T cells. Low levels of normalized T-cell clonal expansion were also seen in some patients who did not respond. The antigen specificity of the clonally expanded peripheral T cells was not determined.

On this clone: There is no known antigen for this receptor. No base qualities exist here, and no much larger clone lies one base off it.

To sequence the TCRbeta CDR3 region, genomic DNA was isolated from the sorted cells. TCRbeta CDR3 regions were sequenced using the immunoSEQ Assay. TCRdb mirrors the immuneACCESS table, restricted to in-frame sequences. Some clones are absent from its copies; in checked studies, under half trace to an unresolved V gene, and the reason for the others is unknown. The sample contains about 73,000 clones, about nine tenths of them found a single time. The ten most abundant clones make up about 0.53% of the sample. The trial excluded patients who had a history of autoimmune disease or who were on systemic immunosuppression. Peripheral blood for TCR sequencing was collected from all dose cohorts at baseline, on cycle 4 day 1, and on cycle 7 day 1. Samples were obtained from an open-label, multicenter, first-in-human phase I dose-escalation trial of ivuxolimab. Adults with locally advanced or metastatic head and neck squamous cell, hepatocellular, melanoma or renal cell carcinoma were enrolled in the trial. CD4+ and CD8+ T cells were sorted separately from peripheral blood before TCR sequencing.

Counted from cysteine to phenylalanine, this CDR3 has 11 amino acids. The kept DNA is CDR3 alone, 33 bases in frame from the first base. The germline V gene (reference sequence) sets CDR1 to DFQATT and CDR2 to SNEGSKA. V gives up 0 bases and J gives up 4 bases, and the segment between their germline ends measures 4 bases. The input for sequencing was CD4+ or CD8+ T cells sorted from blood, taken in a trial of the OX40 agonist ivuxolimab. The chain is made from TRBV20-1 and TRBJ2-7; no D gene is confidently identified. This receptor was taken from an adult with an advanced solid tumor such as melanoma, head and neck, liver or kidney cancer. The DNA is as follows: TGCAGTGCTAGAGACGGGTACGAGCAGTACTTC. Its coded protein is CSARDGYEQYF.